The next 27 T cell receptor beta chains were all read from a single sample in a study of blood T cell repertoires in COVID-19. Assay: immunoSEQ multiplex PCR; the TCRdb copy retains only in-frame clones and omits some. Altogether about 300,000 clones are present, 80% to 90% being singletons, with the ten largest covering about 4.6%. Specimen: peripheral blood. The receptors derive from a man aged 35 to 55 with acute or convalescent COVID-19.

The rearrangement uses TRBV30 and TRBJ2-2; D remains unclear. The V gene lost 2 bases and the J gene lost 8 bases, with 6 bases spanning the gap. This CDR3 has 11 residues. Germline assignment: CDR1 GTSNPN and CDR2 SVGIG (reference sequence). Here the CDR3 reads CAWSLRGELFF. CDR3 bases: TGTGCCTGGAGTCTTAGAGGGGAGCTGTTTTTT.

The chain employs TRBV5-1 and TRBJ1-4; D unclear. The V end was cut by 0 bases, the J end by 0 bases, with 6 bases between. This CDR3 comprises 15 residues. Germline V gives CDR1 SGHRS, CDR2 YFSETQ. The CDR3 here is CASSLGHATNEKLFF. The CDR3 bases are TGCGCCAGCAGCTTGGGTCATGCAACTAATGAAAAACTGTTTTTT.

A few counts support this clone. One end of the junction fails to match germline, which may point to a read error. The gene calls are TRBV2 and TRBJ1-2, with a possible D match to TRBD1 (5 bases). Germline assignment: CDR1 SNHLY and CDR2 FYNNEI. This CDR3 region has 12 residues. The CDR3 loop is CGGAGTNYGYTF. The CDR3 region has the DNA TGCGGAGGGGCAGGGACTAACTATGGCTACACCTTC.

The chain joins TRBV5-4 to TRBJ1-6; perhaps TRBD1 as D (5 bases). The germline V gene has CDR1 SGHNT and CDR2 YYREEE (reference sequence). The V end lost 4 bases, the J end lost 14 bases, and 22 bases lay between the germline ends. The CDR3 extends over 15 amino acids. CDR3 protein: CASSPLIGGEKTLHF. CDR3 in DNA: TGTGCCAGCAGCCCATTAATCGGGGGGGAGAAAACCCTCCACTTT.

The V and J genes are TRBV6-5 and TRBJ2-2; possibly TRBD1 for D (6 bases). V dropped 6 bases and J dropped 4 bases, with 12 bases sitting between them. This CDR3 contains 14 residues. The germline V gene encodes CDR1 MNHEY and CDR2 SVGAGI. In nucleotides, the CDR3 is TGTGCCAGCAGCCGCGGACAGTTCACCGGGGAGCTGTTTTTT. Its translation: CASSRGQFTGELFF.

V usage is TRBV3-1 (or the pseudogene TRBV3-2) and J usage is TRBJ2-7; the D gene is possibly TRBD1 (5 bases). The ends were cut back, 5 bases at V and 6 bases at J, with 11 bases in the middle. Germline V gene sequence: CDR1 LGHDT, CDR2 YNNKEL (reference sequence). This CDR3 comprises 12 residues. In nucleotides, the CDR3 is TGTGCCAGCAGCACGCAGGGTGGCGAGCAGTACTTC. Encoded protein: CASSTQGGEQYF.

J is TRBJ1-4 and V is TRBV5-1; 7 bases match TRBD1. CDR1 is SGHRS, CDR2 YFSETQ, per germline. This CDR3 region has 14 residues. With 1 base clipped from V and 8 bases from J, the junction kept 5 bases outside the gene matches. CDR3 region: CASSLFGTEEKLFF. DNA of the CDR3: TGCGCCAGCAGCTTGTTTGGGACAGAGGAAAAACTGTTTTTT.

Here the CDR3 reads CASSEGDWSYGYTF. Written as DNA, the CDR3 is TGTGCCAGCAGTGAAGGGGACTGGTCCTATGGCTACACCTTC. The gene calls are TRBV6-1 and TRBJ1-2; D perhaps matches TRBD1 (5 bases). The germline V gene encodes CDR1 MNHNS and CDR2 SASEGT. The CDR3 has 14 residues. Trimming took off 1 base at V and 4 bases at J, with 10 bases between the two ends.

This clone was counted once. The chain combines TRBV7-9 with TRBJ2-4; D possibly corresponds to TRBD1 (5 bases). Trimming removed 4 bases from V and 8 bases from J, with 15 bases in between. There are 14 residues in the CDR3. Germline assignment: CDR1 SEHNR and CDR2 FQNEAQ (reference sequence). DNA of the CDR3: TGTGCCAGCAGCTCCTCTAGGGAAGGGGACATTCAGTACTTC. Translation: CASSSSREGDIQYF.

This clone appeared a few times. J is TRBJ2-5 and V is TRBV30; 9 positions match TRBD2. Germline V gene lookup returns CDR1 GTSNPN and CDR2 SVGIG (reference sequence). V shed 4 bases, J shed 4 bases, and the junction held 4 bases outside the gene matches. CDR3 length: 13 residues. In nucleotides, the CDR3 is TGTGCCTGGAATCCTAGCGGGGTAGAGACCCAGTACTTC. Translated: CAWNPSGVETQYF.

The chain employs TRBV6-1 and TRBJ2-7; D is possibly TRBD2 (6 bases). The ends were cut back, 1 base at V and 3 bases at J, with 10 bases in the middle. Germline V gives CDR1 MNHNS, CDR2 SASEGT. CDR3 length: 14 amino acids. This CDR3 reads CASSEGGDRYEQYF. The CDR3 region has the DNA TGTGCCAGCAGTGAAGGGGGGGACCGCTACGAGCAGTACTTC.

The V and J genes are TRBV25-1 and TRBJ1-2; 8 positions match TRBD1. In germline, CDR1 is MGHDK, CDR2 SYGVNS. The CDR3 sequence is 16 residues long. V gave up 7 bases and J gave up 4 bases; unmatched junction bases: 14. CDR3 amino acids: CASMANGQGSSYGYTF. DNA for the CDR3: TGTGCCAGCATGGCCAATGGACAGGGAAGTTCCTATGGCTACACCTTC.

This clone showed up just a few times. The chain combines TRBV6-5 with TRBJ1-1; D gene unclear. Germline V gene lookup returns CDR1 MNHEY and CDR2 SVGAGI. The CDR3 spans 13 residues. V dropped 8 bases and J dropped 2 bases, with 12 bases sitting between them. The CDR3 protein is CASSGSYNTEAFF. In DNA form, the CDR3 reads TGTGCCAGCTCGGGGTCGTATAACACTGAAGCTTTCTTT.

This clone was observed once. The chain is built from TRBV7-9 and TRBJ2-4; 7 positions agree with TRBD1. V was clipped by 5 bases and J by 8 bases; unmatched bases: 3. The CDR3 totals 12 residues. Germline V gene lookup returns CDR1 SEHNR and CDR2 FQNEAQ (reference sequence). The chain's CDR3 is CASSPDRYIQYF. As DNA, the CDR3 is TGTGCCAGCAGCCCGGACAGGTACATTCAGTACTTC.

V is TRBV27 and J is TRBJ1-5; 7 bases fit TRBD1. The CDR3 totals 14 residues. Germline V gene lookup returns CDR1 MNHEY and CDR2 SMNVEV (reference sequence). The V segment lost 1 base and the J segment 8 bases; nucleotides outside the gene matches: 5. The DNA of the CDR3 is TGTGCCAGCAGTTTATTAGGGGGCCTGGAGCCCCAGCATTTT. Translated, it gives CASSLLGGLEPQHF.

J is TRBJ1-1 and V is TRBV9; the match to TRBD1 covers 9 bases. CDR3 length: 17 residues. Trimming cost V 4 bases and J 2 bases; bases outside gene matches: 12. Germline CDR1 reads SGDLS; CDR2 reads YYNGEE. CDR3 nucleotide sequence: TGTGCCAGCAGCCCAGGACAGGGGCTTCAGATAAACACTGAAGCTTTCTTT. As protein: CASSPGQGLQINTEAFF. The entire variable domain, with the rest obtained from reference TRBV9 and TRBJ1-1, is as follows: DSGVTQTPKHLITATGQRVTLRCSPRSGDLSVYWYQQSLDQGLQFLIQYYNGEERAKGNILERFSAQQFPDLHSELNLSSLELGDSALYFCASSPGQGLQINTEAFFGQGTRLTVV.

The V call is TRBV19, the J call TRBJ2-7, with TRBD1 matching over 8 bases. The CDR3 totals 14 residues. V lost 5 bases, J lost 2 bases, and 5 bases stayed unmatched. Germline lookup yields CDR1 LNHDA and CDR2 SQIVND (reference sequence). The CDR3 sequence is CASSLWDRTYEQYF. The CDR3, as DNA: TGTGCCAGTAGTCTCTGGGACAGGACCTACGAGCAGTACTTC.

This clone was seen a handful of times. The chain uses TRBV2 and TRBJ1-5, with TRBD1 as a possible D gene (6 bases). V dropped 3 bases and J dropped 0 bases, with 9 bases sitting between them. Per the germline V gene, CDR1 is SNHLY and CDR2 is FYNNEI. CDR3 length: 15 amino acids. CDR3 residues: CASSDDRYSNQPQHF. Written as DNA, the CDR3 is TGTGCCAGCAGTGATGACAGGTATAGCAATCAGCCCCAGCATTTT.

The rearrangement links TRBV2 to TRBJ1-5, with TRBD1 as a possible D gene (6 bases). CDR3 length: 16 amino acids. The V gene's germline CDR1 is SNHLY and CDR2 FYNNEI. Trimming took off 4 bases at V and 5 bases at J, with 18 bases between the two ends. The CDR3 DNA sequence: TGTGCCAGCAGTGGGCCCACACAGGGAGATTATCAGCCCCAGCATTTT. The encoded protein is CASSGPTQGDYQPQHF.

The J gene is TRBJ2-1, the V gene TRBV7-7; 7 bases line up with TRBD2. Germline V gene lookup returns CDR1 SSHAT and CDR2 FNYEAQ (reference sequence). The CDR3 length is 16 residues. The trim removed 5 bases at V and 5 bases at J, leaving 12 bases unmatched. The CDR3 bases are TGTGCCAGCAGCGTGGGGCGGGGGTTGTTCGACAATGAGCAGTTCTTC. Its translation is CASSVGRGLFDNEQFF.

The rearrangement joins TRBV4-2 to TRBJ2-7; weak D call: TRBD2 (6 bases). The CDR3 runs 15 residues. Germline CDR1 is LGHNA and CDR2 is YNFKEQ. The V and J ends lost 0 bases and 3 bases respectively, with 12 bases between them. CDR3 DNA: TGTGCCAGCAGCCAAGATGAAGCGCGGGGCTACGAGCAGTACTTC. This codes for CASSQDEARGYEQYF.

The gene calls are TRBV30 and TRBJ1-4; D gene uncertain. This CDR3 is built from 12 residues. Germline CDR1 is GTSNPN and CDR2 is SVGIG (reference sequence). V lost 3 bases and J 4 bases, leaving 6 bases between the germline ends. DNA for the CDR3: TGTGCCTGGAGGCGGGATAATGAAAAACTGTTTTTT. Its protein is CAWRRDNEKLFF.

The chain has TRBV19 and TRBJ2-1; 9 nucleotides match TRBD2. Germline-derived CDR1 and CDR2 are LNHDA and SQIVND (reference sequence). CDR3 length: 14 amino acids. Unmatched junction bases numbered 4, after V lost 5 bases and J lost 5 bases. In DNA form, the CDR3 reads TGTGCCAGTAGTGGGGGACTAGCCGACAATGAGCAGTTCTTC. This sequence encodes CASSGGLADNEQFF.

The rearrangement links TRBV11-2 to TRBJ2-3, with 13 nucleotides matching TRBD2. This CDR3 comprises 17 residues. J gave up 11 bases and V 0 bases, and 11 bases lay outside the gene matches. Germline V CDR1 and CDR2: SGHAT, FQNNGV. The CDR3 loop reads CASSLDTSGGALLVQYF. Written as DNA, the CDR3 is TGTGCCAGCAGCTTAGATACTAGCGGGGGGGCCCTATTGGTGCAGTATTTT.

The genes are TRBV27 and TRBJ2-2; possibly TRBD2 for D (5 bases). V lost 0 bases and J lost 0, with 5 bases in between. Germline values: CDR1 MNHEY, CDR2 SMNVEV (reference sequence). The CDR3 has 15 residues. DNA for the CDR3: TGTGCCAGCAGTTTATCCGGGGCGAACACCGGGGAGCTGTTTTTT. It encodes CASSLSGANTGELFF.

The rearrangement joins TRBV3-1 (or the pseudogene TRBV3-2) to TRBJ1-5; D is unresolved. There are 14 residues in the CDR3. Trimming left V 1 base short and J 4 bases short, with 8 bases between. Germline CDR1 and CDR2: LGHDT and YNNKEL (reference sequence). CDR3 in DNA: TGTGCCAGCAGCCAAGGGTCCGGGAATCAGCCCCAGCATTTT. Its protein is CASSQGSGNQPQHF.

V usage is TRBV6-1 and J usage is TRBJ1-1, with D perhaps TRBD1 (6 bases). The CDR3 spans 14 residues. V was trimmed by 3 bases and J by 1 base, leaving 9 bases between them. Germline assignment: CDR1 MNHNS and CDR2 SASEGT. In nucleotides, the CDR3 is TGTGCCAGCAGTGAGGACAGAACGAACACTGAAGCTTTCTTT. The encoded protein is CASSEDRTNTEAFF.